The 19 T cell receptor beta chains presented below share a single source sample, sequenced in a study of beta chain features in type 1 diabetes (dated by TCRdb to the late 2010s). Paper-wide results and their limitations: In all four CD4+ subsets, TCRB CDR3 length was moderately but significantly shorter in type 1 diabetes patients.

Their recognized antigens are unknown. Library prep was done by the immunoSEQ multiplex PCR assay. The entire isolated RNA was reverse transcribed using the High Capacity cDNA Reverse Transcription Kit, and thus expressed TCRB transcripts were sequenced. The table was pulled from immuneACCESS by TCRdb, which kept in-frame rearrangements only. Such tables lose some clones; where checked, under half of the loss comes from unresolved V genes, and the rest has no known cause. The sample data list approximately 280,000 clones, and over 14% of these were observed just once. The biggest ten clones account for roughly 0.015% of the sample. Sequences were obtained from naive CD4+ T cells from blood. In light of the paper, this sample's cell subset or site label describes: true naive CD4+ T cells. These receptors were taken from a man younger than 35 with type 1 diabetes.

Only a few counts were recorded for this clone. The J gene is TRBJ1-6, the V gene TRBV10-3, with a weak D call TRBD1 (6 bases). The CDR3 length is 13 residues. The germline V and J ends were trimmed by 7 bases and 10 bases, with 14 bases remaining between them. Germline-derived CDR1 and CDR2 are ENHRY and SYGVKD. This CDR3 is CAITETGDSPLHF. The CDR3 DNA reads as TGTGCCATCACGGAGACAGGAGACTCACCCCTCCACTTT.

In this sample, this clone turned up a few times. CDR3 loop: CASSPFGGGASYNEQFF. Here the CDR3 DNA reads TGTGCCAGCAGTCCCTTCGGCGGGGGCGCCTCCTACAATGAGCAGTTCTTC. The chain joins TRBV27 to TRBJ2-1, with a possible D match to TRBD2 (7 bases). There are 17 residues in the CDR3. Per the germline V gene, CDR1 is MNHEY and CDR2 is SMNVEV (reference sequence). V was cut by 5 bases and J by 0 bases, with 17 bases left in between.

This clone was picked up a small number of times. The chain couples TRBV6-1 to TRBJ2-7, with TRBD1 matching over 7 bases. V was pared by 0 bases and J by 3 bases, with 14 bases of the junction left unmatched. The CDR3 is 18 residues long. Per germline, CDR1 MNHNS and CDR2 SASEGT. CDR3 bases: TGTGCCAGCAGTGAAGCCGTAGACCCTTGGGGACAGTTCTACGAGCAGTACTTC. This sequence encodes CASSEAVDPWGQFYEQYF.

The chain carries TRBV5-1 and TRBJ2-3; TRBD1 aligns across 12 bases. V was pared by 5 bases and J by 4 bases, with 5 bases of the junction left unmatched. This CDR3 is 15 amino acids long. Germline V lookup: CDR1 SGHRS, CDR2 YFSETQ. The CDR3 protein is CASSAGQGAPDTQYF. The CDR3 nucleotides read TGCGCCAGCAGTGCGGGACAGGGGGCCCCAGATACGCAGTATTTT.

This clone was seen more than once but under ten times. The gene calls are TRBV11-2 and TRBJ2-3; possible D gene TRBD1, 6 bases. V was pared by 2 bases and J by 6 bases, with 15 bases between. Per germline, CDR1 SGHAT and CDR2 FQNNGV. The CDR3 loop spans 15 amino acids. CDR3 sequence: CASSLRQLQGDTQYF. In DNA form, the CDR3 reads TGTGCCAGCAGCTTACGACAGCTGCAGGGGGATACGCAGTATTTT.

This clone has only a few counts. V gene TRBV4-3 combines with J gene TRBJ2-7; tentatively, D is TRBD1 (7 bases). There are 15 residues in the CDR3. Germline V gives CDR1 LGHNA, CDR2 YSLEER. V lost 0 bases to trimming and J lost 9 bases, with 18 bases between them. The CDR3, as DNA: TGCGCCAGCAGCCAAGATTCAGGGGGGCGCGTAGTGCAGTACTTC. This sequence encodes CASSQDSGGRVVQYF.

This clone was counted a few times. The V call is TRBV25-1, the J call TRBJ2-5; D gene ambiguous. Trimming shortened V by 8 bases and J by 2 bases, and 12 bases separated the two germline ends. Germline lookup yields CDR1 MGHDK and CDR2 SYGVNS. CDR3 length: 13 residues. CDR3 loop: CASGPLRQETQYF. The CDR3 bases are TGTGCCAGCGGTCCGTTGCGGCAAGAGACCCAGTACTTC.

Here the CDR3 DNA reads TGTGCCAGTAGCGCCGAGTACCGGGGGACCTACGAGCAGTACTTC. Translated: CASSAEYRGTYEQYF. The V call is TRBV19, the J call TRBJ2-7, with D maybe TRBD2 (6 bases). The V gene lost 6 bases and the J gene lost 2 bases, with 17 bases spanning the gap. Germline CDR1 and CDR2: LNHDA and SQIVND (reference sequence). This CDR3 spans 15 amino acids. Full variable domain (outside the CDR3, taken from reference TRBV19 and TRBJ2-7): DGGITQSPKYLFRKEGQNVTLSCEQNLNHDAMYWYRQDPGQGLRLIYYSQIVNDFQKGDIAEGYSVSREKKESFPLTVTSAQKNPTAFYLCASSAEYRGTYEQYFGPGTRLTVT.

Written as DNA, the CDR3 is TGCGCCAGCAGCGAGGGACAGGGGAACTATGGCTACACCTTC. As protein: CASSEGQGNYGYTF. The gene calls are TRBV5-1 and TRBJ1-2; 10 nucleotides line up with TRBD1. The V gene's germline CDR1 is SGHRS and CDR2 YFSETQ. The CDR3 has 14 amino acids. After removal of 4 bases from V and 2 bases from J, the junction contained 2 bases not matched to a gene.

The chain is built from TRBV30 and TRBJ1-1; D perhaps matches TRBD1 (5 bases). Germline lookup yields CDR1 GTSNPN and CDR2 SVGIG (reference sequence). The CDR3 spans 15 residues. V gave up 4 bases and J gave up 0 bases, with 15 bases separating them. The CDR3 is CAWTLGGAMNTEAFF. The CDR3, as DNA: TGTGCCTGGACCCTCGGCGGGGCCATGAACACTGAAGCTTTCTTT.

The chain carries TRBV15 and TRBJ2-5, with a possible D match to TRBD1 (6 bases). The CDR3 runs 15 residues. V lost 0 bases, J lost 3 bases, and 11 bases lay in between. Germline-derived CDR1 and CDR2 are LNHNV and YYDKDF (reference sequence). CDR3: CATSRDPRQEETQYF. The CDR3 nucleotides read TGTGCCACCAGCAGAGATCCGAGACAGGAAGAGACCCAGTACTTC.

Concerning this clone itself: The same CDR3 is also encoded by other DNA sequences in this sample. The V call is TRBV29-1, the J call TRBJ2-6; 9 positions agree with TRBD1. The V gene's germline CDR1 is SQVTM and CDR2 ANQGSEA. V shed 6 bases, J shed 4 bases, and the junction held 7 bases outside the gene matches. The CDR3 loop spans 15 amino acids. The CDR3 nucleotides are TGCAGCGTGGGACAGGGTTACTCCGGGGCCAACGTCCTGACTTTC. Its translation: CSVGQGYSGANVLTF.

This clone has more than one count but fewer than ten. In DNA, the CDR3 is TGTGCCAGCATACGGGATCCGCCGAACATTCAGTACTTC. Its translation is CASIRDPPNIQYF. The chain has TRBV2 and TRBJ2-4; tentative D call: TRBD2 (5 bases). The CDR3 loop spans 13 amino acids. The germline CDR1 and CDR2 sequences are SNHLY and FYNNEI. Between the trimmed V and J ends, which lost 7 bases and 7 bases, there was a span of 14 bases.

This clone turned up a few times. The chain carries TRBV27 and TRBJ1-2, with a tentative D call TRBD1 (5 bases). V lost 10 bases and J 9 bases, leaving 24 bases between the germline ends. The CDR3 contains 14 residues. From germline, CDR1 is MNHEY and CDR2 SMNVEV (reference sequence). The CDR3 bases are TGTGCCACCGGAACAGAGCCCACGGGGGTCAGCTACACCTTC. Its translation: CATGTEPTGVSYTF.

This sequence joins TRBV18 and TRBJ1-1; no definite D call. V shed 3 bases and J shed 0 bases, with 11 bases lying between them. Looked up from germline, CDR1 is KGHSH and CDR2 is LQKENI. CDR3 size: 15 residues. CDR3: CASSPRQALNTEAFF. The CDR3 DNA reads TGTGCCAGCTCACCCCGGCAGGCATTGAACACTGAAGCTTTCTTT.

This clone showed up just a few times. The chain joins TRBV5-1 to TRBJ2-7, with D unresolved. V was cut by 2 bases and J by 0 bases, with 12 bases left in between. Germline-derived CDR1 and CDR2 are SGHRS and YFSETQ. This CDR3 spans 15 amino acids. The DNA for the CDR3 is TGCGCCAGCAGCTTTGACGGGTCTTCCTCCTACGAGCAGTACTTC. Translation: CASSFDGSSSYEQYF.

The gene calls are TRBV5-1 and TRBJ1-1; D uncertain. Germline V lookup: CDR1 SGHRS, CDR2 YFSETQ. The V and J ends lost 4 bases and 2 bases respectively, with 15 bases between them. There are 15 residues in the CDR3. CDR3 in amino acids: CASSRLPLLNTEAFF. The DNA for the CDR3 is TGCGCCAGCAGCCGCCTACCACTACTTAACACTGAAGCTTTCTTT.

The genes are TRBV4-3 and TRBJ2-2, with D perhaps TRBD1 (6 bases). This CDR3 contains 16 residues. CDR1 LGHNA and CDR2 YSLEER come from the germline V gene. Trimming pared 2 bases from V and 0 bases from J, leaving 10 bases between. The CDR3 nucleotides read TGCGCCAGCAGCCAAAACCGGGACACGAACACCGGGGAGCTGTTTTTT. This codes for CASSQNRDTNTGELFF.

This clone has more than one count but fewer than ten. This chain uses TRBV6-5 with TRBJ2-4; 7 nucleotides align to TRBD2. CDR1 MNHEY and CDR2 SVGAGI come from the germline V gene. This CDR3 comprises 14 residues. After removal of 3 bases from V and 7 bases from J, the junction contained 6 bases not matched to a gene. The CDR3 loop reads CASSYSDGRNIQYF. CDR3 DNA sequence: TGTGCCAGCAGTTATTCCGACGGGAGGAACATTCAGTACTTC.